A selection of T cell receptor beta chains follows, all from one sample in a study of vaccination effects on CD4 cells after COVID-19. Sequenced by immunoSEQ multiplex PCR; TCRdb stores in-frame clones only, minus some. The table has approximately 25,000 clones, 83% seen once. These receptors have no known antigen. Sequenced here: CD4+ T cells from PBMCs cultured with HCoV-NL63 spike peptides, sampled after COVID-19 vaccination. These TCRs come from a human donor who received a COVID-19 vaccine. Some clones in this sample may be carry-over from other donors' samples. The CDR3 runs from the conserved cysteine through the conserved F or W. A D gene is named only where the DNA matches it firmly. Size tells how often a clone was seen (once, few, many) or the class of an expanded clone, and some rows leave it out.

clone size,J gene,V gene,D gene,CDR3 protein
-,TRBJ2-1,TRBV5-1,-,CASSLAASSSYNEQFF
-,TRBJ1-4,TRBV3-1/TRBV3-2,-,CASSPEVPASNEKLFF
-,TRBJ1-1,TRBV6-6,-,CASSPNRDPPFGTEAFF
-,TRBJ1-6,TRBV28,-,CASSSYSPLHF
-,TRBJ2-5,TRBV5-1,-,CASSLGGTERETQYF
-,TRBJ1-4,TRBV6-1,-,CASSESLGWSEKLFF
-,TRBJ1-6,TRBV2,TRBD1,CASSRTGDNSPLHF
-,TRBJ2-2,TRBV24-1,-,CATSDLLRGAGTGELFF
-,TRBJ2-5,TRBV11-2,TRBD2,CAGGSRQETQYF
-,TRBJ2-3,TRBV5-1,-,CASSSGTSTDTQYF
-,TRBJ2-5,TRBV7-3,TRBD2,CASSLLGGGPWETQYF
-,TRBJ1-1,TRBV5-1,-,CASSQNLNTEAFF
few,TRBJ1-6,TRBV27,-,CASTQDRNNSPLHF
few,TRBJ2-1,TRBV7-9,-,CASSGRGGELSYNEQFF
few,TRBJ2-1,TRBV2,-,CASSVFMNNEQFF
-,TRBJ1-4,TRBV12-3/TRBV12-4,-,CASSLGTREKLFF
-,TRBJ1-4,TRBV28,TRBD1,CASSPGGRGEKLFF
once,TRBJ1-3,TRBV9,-,CASSVAAGSSGNTIYF
-,TRBJ1-2,TRBV12-3/TRBV12-4,-,CASSRGVGYTF
-,TRBJ1-6,TRBV5-6,-,CASSLNSADPNSPLHF
-,TRBJ1-2,TRBV4-1,-,CASSQPGSSYYGYTF
-,TRBJ1-4,TRBV5-1,-,CASSLAGIGVTNEKLFF